This is a list of T cell receptor beta chains from one sample in a study of T-cell memory formation after mild COVID-19. From the 5' RACE reads, TCRdb called clonotypes with MiXCR, one entry per CDR3 protein. The sample has 29,000 or so distinct CDR3 sequences, 15% to 20% seen once. The specimen sequenced was PBMCs or a T cell subset sorted from them (not recorded which). The receptors come from an adult who had mild COVID-19 (a few samples of this study predate the infection). Cell type and time point are not known. The CDR3 runs from the conserved cysteine through the conserved F or W. The order of the fields is CDR3 length, V gene, J gene, D gene, clone size, CDR3 protein, CDR3 DNA. A D gene is named only where the DNA matches it firmly. The size of a clone is reported for some rows only, either as once, few or many, or as a class for expanded clones.

17	TRBV4-1	TRBJ2-1	TRBD2	many	CASSQEGVSGTGDEQFF	TGCGCCAGCAGCCAAGAGGGGGTAAGCGGGACCGGGGATGAGCAGTTCTTC
14	TRBV7-9	TRBJ1-1	TRBD1	many	CASSSPDRTAGTFF	TGTGCCAGCAGCTCCCCGGACAGGACCGCCGGAACTTTCTTT
16	TRBV12-3/TRBV12-4	TRBJ2-3	.	many	CASTLITGWRGDTQYF	TGTGCCAGCACCCTTATTACGGGTTGGAGGGGAGATACGCAGTATTTT
13	TRBV24-1	TRBJ1-2	.	.	CATSSGGNYGYTF	TGTGCCACCAGTTCTGGAGGGAACTATGGCTACACCTTC
14	TRBV5-1	TRBJ2-7	TRBD1	few	CASSQDRGPYEQYF	TGCGCCAGCAGCCAGGACAGGGGCCCCTACGAGCAGTACTTC
13	TRBV24-1	TRBJ1-5	TRBD1	many	CAASTGGFQPQHF	TGTGCCGCCTCGACAGGGGGTTTTCAGCCCCAGCATTTT
19	TRBV28	TRBJ2-2	TRBD1	many	CASRSRTAGTGTNTGELFF	TGTGCCAGCCGATCCCGAACCGCCGGGACAGGGACGAACACCGGGGAGCTGTTTTTT
13	TRBV29-1	TRBJ2-3	.	medium-sized	CSVRRDMADTQYF	TGCAGCGTTCGGCGGGACATGGCAGATACGCAGTATTTT
14	TRBV18	TRBJ1-1	.	many	CASSSTSANTEAFF	TGTGCCAGCTCATCCACCTCAGCGAACACTGAAGCTTTCTTT
12	TRBV12-3/TRBV12-4	TRBJ2-7	.	many	CASSLYGGEQYF	TGTGCCAGCAGTTTATATGGGGGCGAGCAGTACTTC
16	TRBV6-2/TRBV6-3	TRBJ2-5	TRBD1	many	CASGSNRGRIRETQYF	TGTGCCAGCGGATCCAACAGGGGGCGCATCCGAGAGACCCAGTACTTC
13	TRBV7-2	TRBJ2-5	.	many	CASSERPWETQYF	TGTGCCAGCAGCGAAAGACCTTGGGAGACCCAGTACTTC
12	TRBV7-9	TRBJ2-1	TRBD2	medium-sized	CASSYRAGAQFF	TGTGCCAGCAGCTACCGAGCGGGAGCCCAGTTCTTC
16	TRBV7-9	TRBJ1-1	TRBD1	many	CASRNAGTGGIGVGFF	TGTGCCAGCAGGAATGCCGGGACAGGGGGCATTGGTGTCGGTTTCTTT
15	TRBV6-6	TRBJ2-6	.	many	CASTMGVSGANVLTF	TGTGCCAGCACAATGGGAGTTTCCGGGGCCAACGTCCTGACTTTC
14	TRBV12-3/TRBV12-4	TRBJ1-5	TRBD1	many	CASSLVGGDQPQHF	TGTGCCAGCAGTTTAGTAGGGGGCGATCAGCCCCAGCATTTT
16	TRBV29-1	TRBJ2-3	.	many	CSVYSGPDSSTDTQYF	TGCAGCGTTTATAGCGGACCCGATTCTAGCACAGATACGCAGTATTTT
15	TRBV7-2	TRBJ2-2	.	.	CASTRPRAGTGELFF	TGTGCCAGCACCCGACCCAGGGCGGGCACCGGGGAGCTGTTTTTT
16	TRBV18	TRBJ1-5	.	.	CASSPRREGVNQPQHF	TGTGCCAGCTCACCACGGAGGGAAGGGGTAAATCAGCCCCAGCATTTT
16	TRBV4-2	TRBJ2-1	TRBD2	many	CASSQASGRPPDEQFF	TGTGCCAGCAGCCAGGCGAGCGGGAGGCCCCCCGATGAGCAGTTCTTC
13	TRBV24-1	TRBJ2-5	.	many	CATRGRTEETQYF	TGTGCCACCAGGGGCAGGACAGAAGAGACCCAGTACTTC
14	TRBV6-1	TRBJ2-7	TRBD2	.	CASSKGGGPYEQYF	TGTGCCAGCTCCAAAGGCGGGGGGCCCTACGAGCAGTACTTC
14	TRBV3-1	TRBJ2-3	TRBD2	many	CASILSGVGDTQYF	TGTGCCAGCATCCTCAGCGGGGTGGGAGATACGCAGTATTTT
13	TRBV12-3/TRBV12-4	TRBJ1-1	.	many	CASSLIGLVEAFF	TGTGCCAGCAGTTTAATCGGGCTCGTTGAAGCTTTCTTT
13	TRBV30	TRBJ1-6	.	many	CAWGRQYNSPLHF	TGTGCCTGGGGAAGACAGTATAATTCACCCCTCCACTTT
16	TRBV4-2	TRBJ1-5	.	.	CASSQERVLQGQPQHF	TGTGCCAGCAGCCAAGAGCGTGTGCTACAGGGACAGCCCCAGCATTTT
14	TRBV20-1	TRBJ2-5	TRBD2	medium-sized	CSASPTSGLKTQYF	TGCAGTGCTTCCCCCACTAGCGGGCTAAAGACCCAGTACTTC
18	TRBV10-3	TRBJ2-3	.	.	CAISEKWDSKGGTDTQYF	TGTGCCATCAGTGAAAAATGGGACTCCAAAGGCGGCACAGATACGCAGTATTTT
17	TRBV7-9	TRBJ1-3	.	once	CASSFTAGVDAGNTIYF	TGTGCCAGCAGCTTTACGGCAGGGGTGGATGCTGGAAACACCATATATTTT
13	TRBV24-1	TRBJ1-3	TRBD1	few	CATSDTTGNTIYF	TGTGCCACCAGTGATACGACAGGGAACACCATATATTTT